The T cell receptor beta chain under discussion was sequenced for a study of blood T cell repertoires in COVID-19. About the study: The United States, Italy and Spain were the sources of the acute and convalescent COVID-19 samples.

Germline V gene lookup returns CDR1 SGHAT and CDR2 FQNNGV. The CDR3 is 16 residues long. V lost 5 bases to trimming and J lost 2 bases; unmatched junction nucleotides: 9. Methods used by the authors: Reference gene primer amplification yielded estimated nucleated cell counts. Sequenced by immunoSEQ multiplex PCR; TCRdb stores in-frame clones only, minus some. From that table come the V and J calls and clone size; the DNA was used to work out D and trimming. The sample carries under 200,000 clones, around nine tenths recorded once. The sample comprised peripheral blood. The receptor's source is a man between 18 and 29 years old with active or convalescent COVID-19. The chain has TRBV11-2 and TRBJ2-3; TRBD2 matches at 8 bases. The CDR3 loop is CASSGETGGNTDTQYF. The CDR3 region has the DNA TGTGCCAGCAGCGGAGAGACGGGGGGGAACACAGATACGCAGTATTTT.